These T cell receptor beta chains were read from a single sample in a study of cytomegalovirus exposure and HLA in healthy donors. Clones were sequenced by immunoSEQ multiplex PCR, and TCRdb holds only the in-frame ones, with some missing. The table records 150,000 to 200,000 clones, 76% of them present only once. The sample comprised PBMCs. The receptors shown here come from a male donor in good health and CMV-seronegative. CDR3s include the opening cysteine and the closing phenylalanine or tryptophan. Fields, in order: clone size, CDR3 length, J gene, V gene, D gene, CDR3 DNA, CDR3 protein. The D gene is left open where the match is weak. Expanded clones get a size class; other rows say once, few or many, or leave the size out.

>-|17|TRBJ2-4|TRBV11-2|-
TGTGCCAGCAGTCTTTATGGGGGGGCCCTAGCCAAAAACATTCAGTACTTC
CASSLYGGALAKNIQYF
>-|14|TRBJ1-2|TRBV9|TRBD1
TGTGCCAGCAGCCGGCAGGGGGTTAACTATGGCTACACCTTC
CASSRQGVNYGYTF
>-|14|TRBJ1-2|TRBV12-5|-
TGTGCTAGTGCCCCCGGGAACGGCATCGTTGGCTACACCTTC
CASAPGNGIVGYTF
>-|17|TRBJ2-5|TRBV4-2|TRBD2
TGTGCCAGCAGCCAAACCACTAGCGGGGGGGCCCGAGAGACCCAGTACTTC
CASSQTTSGGARETQYF
>-|14|TRBJ1-1|TRBV7-2|-
TGTGCCAGCAGCTTAGCGGGGCAGAACACTGAAGCTTTCTTT
CASSLAGQNTEAFF
>-|13|TRBJ1-1|TRBV7-9|-
TGTGCCAGCAGGGTCGGGGAGAACACTGAAGCTTTCTTT
CASRVGENTEAFF
>-|13|TRBJ2-1|TRBV7-2|-
TGTGCCAGCAGCTTAGGGCTGTACAATGAGCAGTTCTTC
CASSLGLYNEQFF
>-|17|TRBJ2-1|TRBV4-2|TRBD2
TGTGCCAGCAGCCCTGGGCAGGGACTAGCGGGAGGCAAAGAGCAGTTCTTC
CASSPGQGLAGGKEQFF
>-|18|TRBJ2-4|TRBV28|-
TGTGCCAGCAGTCCTCAGGGTAAGGGCGGCCCGGCCAAAAACATTCAGTACTTC
CASSPQGKGGPAKNIQYF
>-|12|TRBJ2-7|TRBV7-2|-
TGTGCCAGCAGCCCTCTAGTCACCGAGCAGTACTTC
CASSPLVTEQYF
>-|23|TRBJ2-6|TRBV19|TRBD2
TGTGCCAGTAGTATAGATCTCGGACTAGCGGCCCAATCTAAAACCTCTGGGGCCAACGTCCTGACTTTC
CASSIDLGLAAQSKTSGANVLTF
>once|16|TRBJ1-1|TRBV4-1|-
TGCGCCAGCAGCCAAGAGGCAGGTACCATGAACACTGAAGCTCTCTTT
CASSQEAGTMNTEALF
>-|17|TRBJ2-3|TRBV18|-
TGTGCCAGCTCACCATCTCGGGCAGGGGAGCCTGCGGATACGCAGTATTTT
CASSPSRAGEPADTQYF
>-|12|TRBJ1-2|TRBV29-1|-
TGCAGCGTTGCGGACACCCGTCTGGGCTACACCTTC
CSVADTRLGYTF
>-|16|TRBJ1-1|TRBV11-2|TRBD1
TGTGCCAGCAGCTTAGCCGGGACAGGGGTGTGGACTGAAGCTTTCTTT
CASSLAGTGVWTEAFF
>-|17|TRBJ2-1|TRBV5-4|TRBD2
TGTGCCAGCAGCTTGGGGGGCCTAGCGGGAGGGCCGAGTGAGCAGTTCTTC
CASSLGGLAGGPSEQFF
>-|14|TRBJ2-1|TRBV6-5|-
TGTGCCAGCAGTTTGTTCAGCTCCTACAATGAGCAGTTCTTC
CASSLFSSYNEQFF
>-|19|TRBJ2-7|TRBV7-9|TRBD2
TGTGCCAGCAGCTTAGCTGTGGTCTTAGCGGGAGGGCATCAGGACGAGCAGTACTTC
CASSLAVVLAGGHQDEQYF
>-|16|TRBJ1-1|TRBV28|TRBD1
TGTGCCAGCAGCCCCTTCGCAGGGGGAGTCTACACTGAAGCTTTCTTT
CASSPFAGGVYTEAFF
>few|18|TRBJ2-7|TRBV5-1|TRBD1
TGCGCCAGCAGCGGAGCGAAATCCGGGACAGGGGGCCCCTACGAGCAGTACTTC
CASSGAKSGTGGPYEQYF
>-|15|TRBJ2-5|TRBV10-2|TRBD2
TGCGCCAGCAGCCCCTTCGGGGGGGCCGGGGAGACCCAGTACTTC
CASSPFGGAGETQYF
>-|15|TRBJ2-7|TRBV7-9|-
TGTGCCAGCAGCTTAACCAGGGTTTCTCAGGACGAGCAGTACTTC
CASSLTRVSQDEQYF
>-|17|TRBJ2-1|TRBV28|TRBD2
TGTGCCAGCAGTTTAACTACCGGGACTAGCGACTACAATGAGCAGTTCTTC
CASSLTTGTSDYNEQFF
>few|17|TRBJ2-2|TRBV4-2|-
TGTGCCAGCAGCCAAGAGTTGCGCGGGGTGAACACCGGGGAGCTGTTTTTT
CASSQELRGVNTGELFF
>few|13|TRBJ1-2|TRBV6-5|-
TGTGCCAGCAAAGGAGTGCTAGACTATGGCTACACCTTC
CASKGVLDYGYTF
>-|14|TRBJ1-4|TRBV7-9|-
TGTGCCAGCAGCTTGGCGGGGGGCGTTGAAAAACTGTTTTTT
CASSLAGGVEKLFF
>once|12|TRBJ2-7|TRBV28|-
TGTGCCAGCAGTTCACAGGGACCCGAGCAGTACTTC
CASSSQGPEQYF
>-|12|TRBJ2-5|TRBV27|-
TGTGCCAGCGGGGGGACCTGGGGGACCCAGTACTTC
CASGGTWGTQYF
>-|16|TRBJ1-3|TRBV4-2|TRBD1
TGTGCCAGCAGCGAAGACAGGGCACTCCCCGGAAACACCATATATTTT
CASSEDRALPGNTIYF
>-|15|TRBJ2-7|TRBV28|TRBD1
TGTGCCAGCAGTCCATCGGACAGGGGACGCTGCGAGCAGTACTTC
CASSPSDRGRCEQYF
>-|14|TRBJ2-3|TRBV7-9|-
TGTGCCAGCAGCTTATTAGCGGCGACAGATACGCAGTATTTT
CASSLLAATDTQYF
>once|10|TRBJ1-1|TRBV28|TRBD1
TGTGCCAGCGGGTCGGGACAGGCAAACTTT
CASGSGQANF
>-|15|TRBJ2-7|TRBV5-1|TRBD1
TGCGCCAGCAACTCCGTTTACAGGGGCCACTACGAGCAGTACTTC
CASNSVYRGHYEQYF
>-|13|TRBJ2-1|TRBV7-9|TRBD1
TGTGCCAGCAGCTCCTGGACAGGGGTTGAGCAGTTCTTC
CASSSWTGVEQFF
>-|15|TRBJ2-7|TRBV28|TRBD2
TGTGCCAGCAGTTTATCCTGGGGGGGTAGCTACGAGCAGTACTTC
CASSLSWGGSYEQYF
>-|13|TRBJ1-2|TRBV15|-
TGTGCCACCAGCAGACAGGATAACTATGGCTACACCTTC
CATSRQDNYGYTF
>few|11|TRBJ2-1|TRBV30|-
TGTGCCTGGAGTGCAGTCTGGGAGCAGTTCTTC
CAWSAVWEQFF
>-|14|TRBJ2-1|TRBV19|TRBD2
TGTGCCAGTAACGGCTTAGCGGGGTACAATGAGCAGTTCTTC
CASNGLAGYNEQFF
>-|17|TRBJ2-4|TRBV9|-
TGTGCCAGCAGCGTAGGATGCGATTGGGGCGACAAAAACATTCAGTACTTC
CASSVGCDWGDKNIQYF
>-|15|TRBJ1-1|TRBV18|-
TGTGCCAGCTCACCAACCCCAGACTCGAACACTGAAGCTTTCTTT
CASSPTPDSNTEAFF
>-|15|TRBJ2-3|TRBV5-1|TRBD1
TGCGCCAGCAGCCGTAGGGACAGGGAGTCGGATACGCAGTATTTT
CASSRRDRESDTQYF